The rows below give T cell receptor beta chains drawn from one sample of a study of PD-1 blockade in classical Hodgkin lymphoma. Sequencing was performed with immunoSEQ multiplex PCR; in TCRdb, only in-frame clones are kept and a portion is missing. The table lists about 64,000 clones, 85% to 95% of them singletons. This specimen was peripheral blood mononuclear cells (PBMCs), taken before the fourth cycle of nivolumab. All receptors derive from a human donor with classical Hodgkin lymphoma. The CDR3 runs from the conserved cysteine through the conserved F or W. Fields, in order: J gene, D gene, V gene, clone size, CDR3 protein, CDR3 DNA. D genes are given only for firm matches. Expanded clones get a size class; other rows say once, few or many, or leave the size out.

TRBJ1-1 NA TRBV28 NA CASSSPGLNTEAFF TGTGCCAGCAGTTCCCCAGGACTGAACACTGAAGCTTTCTTT
TRBJ2-7 TRBD1 TRBV14 once CASSPPGQGDYEQYF TGTGCCAGCAGCCCGCCGGGACAGGGGGACTACGAGCAGTACTTC
TRBJ2-1 NA TRBV6-5 NA CASSYSIQGSTQFF TGTGCCAGCAGTTACTCGATCCAGGGGTCCACGCAGTTCTTC
TRBJ1-2 NA TRBV4-1 NA CASSQEEGLNYGYTF TGCGCCAGCAGCCAAGAAGAGGGACTTAACTATGGCTACACCTTC
TRBJ2-6 NA TRBV7-2 NA CASRIGGFFSGANVLTF TGTGCCAGCAGGATAGGGGGTTTTTTCTCTGGGGCCAACGTCCTGACTTTC
TRBJ2-2 NA TRBV2 once CASSVENTGELFF TGTGCCAGCAGTGTTGAGAACACCGGGGAGCTGTTTTTT
TRBJ2-5 NA TRBV6-5 NA CASRPFTGLETQYF TGTGCCAGCAGACCATTTACAGGGCTGGAGACCCAGTACTTC
TRBJ2-2 NA TRBV19 NA CARLRGRSNTGELFF TGTGCCAGACTCCGGGGTCGGTCGAACACCGGGGAGCTGTTTTTT
TRBJ1-5 NA TRBV18 NA CASSPSNGDQPQHF TGTGCCAGCTCACCGAGTAACGGGGATCAGCCCCAGCATTTT
TRBJ1-5 NA TRBV6-6 NA CASSYGPDGNQPQHF TGTGCCAGCAGTTACGGACCCGATGGGAATCAGCCCCAGCATTTT
TRBJ2-5 NA TRBV5-1 NA CASSSALSEETQYF TGCGCCAGCAGCTCAGCCCTCTCCGAAGAGACCCAGTACTTC
TRBJ2-7 NA TRBV4-1 NA CASSQEVGASSYEQYF TGCGCCAGCAGCCAAGAGGTTGGGGCTAGCTCCTACGAGCAGTACTTC
TRBJ1-6 NA TRBV11-2 NA CASSPSYNSPLHF TGTGCCAGCAGCCCCTCCTATAATTCACCCCTCCACTTT
TRBJ2-3 NA TRBV15 once CATSRSGPEDTQYF TGTGCCACCAGCCGTAGCGGACCTGAAGATACGCAGTATTTT
TRBJ1-5 NA TRBV28 NA CASSLLEVQGSRHF TGTGCCAGCAGTTTACTTGAGGTTCAGGGAAGTAGGCATTTT
TRBJ2-3 TRBD2 TRBV27 NA CASRTQRETLTDTQYF TGTGCCAGCAGGACCCAGCGGGAGACCCTCACAGATACGCAGTATTTT
TRBJ2-1 NA TRBV9 NA CASSVPFRDSPRNEQFF TGTGCCAGCAGCGTGCCCTTCCGGGACTCACCTCGGAATGAGCAGTTCTTC
TRBJ1-4 TRBD1 TRBV28 once CASSLLRDRDREPTNEKLFF TGTGCCAGCAGTCTCCTCCGGGACAGGGACCGAGAACCAACTAATGAAAAACTGTTTTTT